This entry lists 11 T cell receptor beta chains sequenced from one sample in a study of identical twins. TCRdb re-called the 5' RACE reads through MiXCR, storing one row per CDR3 protein. The table includes 120,000 to 150,000 distinct CDR3 sequences, roughly 3.2% detected once. The specimen was memory T cells sorted from blood. These receptor sequences come from a man between 18 and 29 years old in good health.

This clonotype has at least ten counts. This chain links TRBV6-2 or TRBV6-3 with TRBJ2-7; a weak D match, TRBD1 (6 bases). Germline V lookup: CDR1 MNHEY, CDR2 SVGEGT. The CDR3 extends over 15 amino acids. Trimming cost V 10 bases and J 0 bases, with 19 bases left between them. The CDR3: CATRTQPGDSYEQYF. The CDR3 DNA reads as TGTGCCACCAGAACACAACCAGGGGACTCCTACGAGCAGTACTTC.

This clonotype was seen repeatedly, ten times or more. This chain links TRBV4-3 with TRBJ1-1; D gene uncertain. In germline, CDR1 is LGHNA, CDR2 YSLEER. The CDR3 covers 13 residues. Trimming took 0 bases from V and 2 from J, leaving 4 bases between them. The CDR3 DNA is TGCGCCAGCAGCCAAGATGGTAACACTGAAGCTTTCTTT. Protein product: CASSQDGNTEAFF.

This clonotype was detected only a few times. The V and J genes are TRBV11-2 and TRBJ2-3, with unresolved D. The V gene lost 3 bases and the J gene lost 5 bases, with 3 bases spanning the gap. CDR3 length: 11 residues. From germline, CDR1 is SGHAT and CDR2 FQNNGV. This CDR3 reads CASSFVDTQYF. As DNA, the CDR3 is TGTGCCAGCAGCTTTGTAGATACGCAGTATTTT. The full variable domain, in which reference TRBV11-2 and TRBJ2-3 provide the parts outside the CDR3, is EAGVAQSPRYKIIEKRQSVAFWCNPISGHATLYWYQQILGQGPKLLIQFQNNGVVDDSQLPKDRFSAERLKGVDSTLKIQPAKLEDSAVYLCASSFVDTQYFGPGTRLTVL.

Many counts were recorded for this clonotype. This sequence joins TRBV29-1 and TRBJ2-1; 8 positions agree with TRBD2. Germline CDR1 is SQVTM and CDR2 is ANQGSEA. CDR3 length equals 14 residues. Trimming at V came to 6 bases and at J to 8 bases, leaving 12 bases not matched to a gene. CDR3 DNA: TGCAGCGTCCAGGCGGCAGCGGGAGCATATGAGCAGTTCTTC. Residues: CSVQAAAGAYEQFF.

The chain uses TRBV5-6 and TRBJ1-1; 8 nucleotides line up with TRBD1. Germline V gene sequence: CDR1 SGHDT, CDR2 YYEEEE. V lost 2 bases to trimming and J lost 1 base; unmatched junction nucleotides: 4. CDR3 length equals 15 residues. The CDR3 bases are TGTGCCAGCAGCTTATTAGGACAGGGGAACACTGAAGCTTTCTTT. This encodes CASSLLGQGNTEAFF.

This clonotype was seen at least ten times. This rearrangement joins TRBV15 to TRBJ2-5, with D uncertain. CDR1 is LNHNV, CDR2 YYDKDF, per germline (reference sequence). The ends were cut back, 0 bases at V and 2 bases at J, with 7 bases in the middle. This CDR3 has 14 amino acids. CDR3 sequence reads: CATSRDTFQETQYF. The DNA for the CDR3 is TGTGCCACCAGCAGAGATACTTTTCAAGAGACCCAGTACTTC.

This clonotype was picked up many times. The V and J genes are TRBV7-2 and TRBJ2-3; D gene unclear. Germline V gene lookup returns CDR1 SGHTA and CDR2 FQGNSA. Between the trimmed V and J ends, which lost 0 bases and 5 bases, there was a span of 12 bases. The CDR3 is 15 residues long. CDR3 coding DNA: TGTGCCAGCAGCTTAGCCCCCTCAGCGAAAGATACGCAGTATTTT. Protein product: CASSLAPSAKDTQYF.

This clonotype was counted many times. This rearrangement joins TRBV12-3 or TRBV12-4 to TRBJ2-5; D remains ambiguous. Trimming removed 1 base from V and 3 bases from J, with 9 bases in between. CDR3 length: 14 amino acids. CDR3: CASSLEALKETQYF. Written as DNA, the CDR3 is TGTGCCAGCAGTTTAGAAGCCTTGAAAGAGACCCAGTACTTC.

Many counts were recorded for this clonotype. The chain uses TRBV3-1 and TRBJ2-5; TRBD1 matches 7 bases. Germline CDR1 LGHDT, CDR2 YNNKEL (reference sequence). V shed 3 bases and J 3 bases; nucleotides not matched to a gene: 4. This CDR3 has 14 amino acids. The DNA of the CDR3 is TGTGCCAGCAGCCACAGAGGGGGCGAAGAGACCCAGTACTTC. As protein: CASSHRGGEETQYF.

This clonotype was picked up many times. This chain links TRBV20-1 with TRBJ2-5; D remains unclear. Germline CDR1 is DFQATT and CDR2 is SNEGSKA (reference sequence). This CDR3 region has 8 residues. V was clipped by 7 bases and J by 5 bases, with 2 bases between them. The CDR3 nucleotides are TGCAGTGGCGAGACCCAGTACTTC. As protein: CSGETQYF.

This clonotype occurred a few times. CDR3 residues: CASSADRDRINIQYF. The CDR3 DNA sequence: TGTGCCAGCAGCGCAGACCGGGACAGAATAAACATTCAGTACTTC. V gene TRBV9 combines with J gene TRBJ2-4; 7 bases map to TRBD1. The CDR3 contains 15 residues. V lost 3 bases, J lost 6 bases, and 9 bases stayed unmatched. The germline V gene has CDR1 SGDLS and CDR2 YYNGEE.